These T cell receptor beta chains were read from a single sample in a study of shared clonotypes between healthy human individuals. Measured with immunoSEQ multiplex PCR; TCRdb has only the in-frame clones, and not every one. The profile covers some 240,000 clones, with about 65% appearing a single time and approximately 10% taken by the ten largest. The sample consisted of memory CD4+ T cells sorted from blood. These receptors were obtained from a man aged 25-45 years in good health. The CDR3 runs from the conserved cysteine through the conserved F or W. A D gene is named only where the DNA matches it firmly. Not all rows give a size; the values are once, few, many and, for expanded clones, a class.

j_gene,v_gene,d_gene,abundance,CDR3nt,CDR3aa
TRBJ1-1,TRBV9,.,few,TGTGCCAGCAGCGTAGGAGGCTTTGTTGATGAAGCTTTCTTT,CASSVGGFVDEAFF
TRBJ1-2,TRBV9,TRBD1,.,TGTGCCAGCAGCGTCCATGGGGGAGGGGGCGCTAACTATGGCTACACCTTC,CASSVHGGGGANYGYTF
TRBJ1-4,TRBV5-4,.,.,TGTGCCAGCAGCTTGGGGGGGTCGTCGGCAACTAATGAAAAACTGTTTTTT,CASSLGGSSATNEKLFF
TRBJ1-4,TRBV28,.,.,TGTGCCAGCAGTTTATTGGGGGCTCAGGCTAATGAAAAACTGTTTTTT,CASSLLGAQANEKLFF
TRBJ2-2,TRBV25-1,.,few,TGTGCCAGCAGTGAAGTCCTTTACACCGGGGAGCTGTTTTTT,CASSEVLYTGELFF
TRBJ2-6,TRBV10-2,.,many,TGCGCCAGCAGTGAGGATGGGGGGTCTGGGGCCAACGTCCTGACTTTC,CASSEDGGSGANVLTF
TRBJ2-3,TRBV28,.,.,TGTGCCAGCAGTTTCGGGGCAGGCACAGATACGCAGTATTTT,CASSFGAGTDTQYF
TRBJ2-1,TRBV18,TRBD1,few,TGTGCCAGCTCACTTTCAACCGGGACAGGGGACAATGAGCAGTTCTTC,CASSLSTGTGDNEQFF
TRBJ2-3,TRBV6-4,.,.,TGTGCCAGCAGTGGGGAGAGCGGGTCCCCCACAGATACGCAGTATTTT,CASSGESGSPTDTQYF
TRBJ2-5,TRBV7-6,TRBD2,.,TGTGCCAGCAGCTTAATAGCGGGAGGGGCTGCAGAGACCCAGTACTTC,CASSLIAGGAAETQYF
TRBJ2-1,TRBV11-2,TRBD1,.,TGTGCCAGCAGCTCAGGACAGGGTATTCGCAATGAGCAGTTCTTC,CASSSGQGIRNEQFF
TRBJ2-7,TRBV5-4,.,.,TGTGCCAGCAGCTATCTCCAGGGCGGGATGGGGCTTGCCGAGCAGTACTTC,CASSYLQGGMGLAEQYF
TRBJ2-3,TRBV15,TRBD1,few,TGTGCCACCAGCAGAGCAAGACAGGGAAGAGATACGCAGTATTTT,CATSRARQGRDTQYF
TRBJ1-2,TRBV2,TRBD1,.,TGTGCCAGCAGCGACCTGGGACAGGGGTCCAACTATGGCTACACCTTC,CASSDLGQGSNYGYTF
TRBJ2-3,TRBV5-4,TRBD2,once,TGTGCCTCGACTAGCGGGGGAATAAGGAGCACAGATACGCAGTATTTT,CASTSGGIRSTDTQYF
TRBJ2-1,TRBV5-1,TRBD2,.,TGCGCCAGCAGCTATGGACTAGCGGGCTACAATGAGCAGTTCTTC,CASSYGLAGYNEQFF
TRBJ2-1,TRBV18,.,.,TGTGCCAGCTCACCAGTAGGGGGGGGTAATGAGCAGTTCTTC,CASSPVGGGNEQFF
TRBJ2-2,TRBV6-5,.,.,TGTGCCAGCAGCCTTAACACCGGGGAGCTGTTTTTT,CASSLNTGELFF
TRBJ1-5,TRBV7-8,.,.,TGTGCCAGCAGCTTAACCGGCGGCAATCAGCCCCAGCATTTT,CASSLTGGNQPQHF
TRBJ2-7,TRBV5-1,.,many,TGCGCCAGTCGACTAGATATCTACGAGCAGTACTTC,CASRLDIYEQYF
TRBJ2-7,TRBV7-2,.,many,TGTGCCAGCAGCGGGACACCCTACGAGCAGTACTTC,CASSGTPYEQYF
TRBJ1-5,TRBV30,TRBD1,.,TGTGCCTGGAGTACGGGACAGGGAAACAATCAGCCCCAGCATTTT,CAWSTGQGNNQPQHF
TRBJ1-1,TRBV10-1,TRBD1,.,TGCGCCAGCAGTGACTCCAGGACAGGGGACACTGAAGCTTTCTTT,CASSDSRTGDTEAFF
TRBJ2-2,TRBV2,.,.,TGTGCCAGCAGAAGGGACTTGAAGACCGGGGAGCTGTTTTTT,CASRRDLKTGELFF
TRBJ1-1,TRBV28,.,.,TGTGCCAGCAGTTTGGTAGGGAACACTGAAGCTTTTTTT,CASSLVGNTEAFF
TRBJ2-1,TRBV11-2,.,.,TGTGCCAGCAGCTTAGTACTGTACAATGAGCAGTTCTTC,CASSLVLYNEQFF
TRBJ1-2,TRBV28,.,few,TGTGCCAGCAATTACGCTGACTATGGCTACACCTTC,CASNYADYGYTF
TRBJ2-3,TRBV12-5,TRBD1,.,TGTGCCTCCGGGAGGACAGGGGGATCCACAGATACGCAGTATTTT,CASGRTGGSTDTQYF
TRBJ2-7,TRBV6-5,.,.,TGTGCCAGCAGTCCCCCCGGGACTGCTAGGGGGGAGCAGTACTTC,CASSPPGTARGEQYF
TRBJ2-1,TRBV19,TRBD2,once,TGTGCCAGTAGTCGCCGGGAGGCCTACAATGAGCAGTTCTTC,CASSRREAYNEQFF
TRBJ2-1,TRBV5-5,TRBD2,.,TGTGCCAGCAGCTCGGGGGGTAGGCTCTTTGGGCAGTTCTTC,CASSSGGRLFGQFF
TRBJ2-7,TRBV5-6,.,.,TGTGCCAGCAGCCGATGGCGGGGCGGTCAGGCCAGATCTACGGTCGAGCAGTACTTC,CASSRWRGGQARSTVEQYF
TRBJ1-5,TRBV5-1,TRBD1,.,TGCGCCAGCAGCTTAGGGACAGGGGTCAATCAGCCCCAGCATTTT,CASSLGTGVNQPQHF
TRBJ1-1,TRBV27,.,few,TGTGCCAGCAGTTTATTGCAACAGGGTTCCACTGAAGCTTTCTTT,CASSLLQQGSTEAFF
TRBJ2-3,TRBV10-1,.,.,TGCGCCAGCAGCGTTAGGTGGCCCGATACGCAGTATTTT,CASSVRWPDTQYF
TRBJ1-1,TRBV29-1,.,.,TGCAGCGCGACACGGACAGCACATTTGAACACTGAAGCTTTCTTT,CSATRTAHLNTEAFF
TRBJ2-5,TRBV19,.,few,TGTGCCAGTAGTATAGATAAGCAGACCCAGTACTTC,CASSIDKQTQYF
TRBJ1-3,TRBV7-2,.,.,TGTGCCAGCAGCCCGGGGAATTTACGGGGTGGAAACACCATATATTTT,CASSPGNLRGGNTIYF
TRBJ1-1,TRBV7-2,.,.,TGTGCCAGCAGGGAAGGACAGTTTAACACTGAAGCTTTCTTT,CASREGQFNTEAFF
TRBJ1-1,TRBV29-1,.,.,TGCAGCGTTGGGGACGGTGAAGCTTTCTTT,CSVGDGEAFF
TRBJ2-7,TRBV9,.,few,TGTGCCAGCAGCGTAGACGTGGGGGCCTACGAGCAGTACTTC,CASSVDVGAYEQYF
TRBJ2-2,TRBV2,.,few,TGTGCCAGCAGGATTGAGGCCGGGGAGCTGTTTTTT,CASRIEAGELFF
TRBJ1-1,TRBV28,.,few,TGTGCCAGCAGCCTCGTCTTGAACACTGAAGCTTTCTTT,CASSLVLNTEAFF
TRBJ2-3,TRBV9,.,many,TGTGCCAGCAGCCCCCAGACAGGTCCCCCTAGCACAGATACGCAGTATTTT,CASSPQTGPPSTDTQYF
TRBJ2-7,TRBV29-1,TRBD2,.,TGCAGCGTTGACGGACTAGCGGGACGGGGCGAGCAGTACTTC,CSVDGLAGRGEQYF
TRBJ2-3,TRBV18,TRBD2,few,TGTGCCAGCTCACCACTGGGACTAGCGGGAGTACGCGCGGATACGCAGTATTTT,CASSPLGLAGVRADTQYF
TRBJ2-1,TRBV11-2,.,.,TGTGCCAGCAGCGTAAGGAATGAGCAGTTCTTC,CASSVRNEQFF
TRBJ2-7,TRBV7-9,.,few,TGTGCCAGCAGCCGGGATTCCCCCTACGAGCAGTACTTC,CASSRDSPYEQYF
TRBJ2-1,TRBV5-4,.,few,TGCGCCAGCAGCGTAGCGGAGAGCTCCTACAATGAGCAGTTCTTC,CASSVAESSYNEQFF
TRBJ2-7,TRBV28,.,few,TGTGCCAGCAGTTCTAAGCGGGCCCCTAACTTC,CASSSKRAPNF
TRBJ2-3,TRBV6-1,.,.,TGTGCCAGCAGTGAAGCTTCCACAGATACGCAGTATTTT,CASSEASTDTQYF
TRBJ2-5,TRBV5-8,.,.,TGTGCCAGCAGCTTGCTCAGGGTTGCGAAGGAGACCCAGTACTTC,CASSLLRVAKETQYF
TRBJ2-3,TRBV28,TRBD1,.,TGTGCCAGCAGGACGTCGATGGGCAGGGGGCAAGATACGCAGTATTTT,CASRTSMGRGQDTQYF
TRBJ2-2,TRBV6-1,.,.,TGTGCCAGCAGTGAGATACTAGGGCAGGTTTTCGGGGAGCTGTTTTTT,CASSEILGQVFGELFF
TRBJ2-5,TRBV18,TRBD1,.,TGTGCCAGCTCACCCGGAGGACAGGGGATGATGGAGACCCAGTACTTC,CASSPGGQGMMETQYF